The T cell receptor beta chain under discussion was sequenced for a study of regulatory T cells in long-lasting Graves disease. The sample's time point: newly diagnosed GD, antithyroid drugs for less than 3 months. From PBMCs, RNA was extracted and then used to make the TCR library. Approximately 8.9-milliliter peripheral blood samples went into EDTA tubes. The CDR3 runs 16 residues. Trimming left V 1 base short and J 1 base short, with 11 bases between. Germline V CDR1 and CDR2: KGHSH, LQKENI. This clonotype was seen a few times. The antigen is unknown. General study findings and limits: Thyroid tissue was not sampled; only peripheral blood was. There was favoring of TRBV28, TRBJ1-2 and TRBJ2-5 in persistent disease.

In building TCR beta libraries, iRepertoire HTBI primers were used together with Arm-PCR of CDR3 regions. MiXCR, applied by TCRdb to the multiplex PCR reads, yields one record per CDR3 protein. The sample includes about 540,000 distinct CDR3 sequences, 13% of them seen just once. These data were likewise used in another study, on T cells in Graves' hyperthyroidism and ophthalmopathy.

The sample in question was peripheral blood mononuclear cells (PBMCs), obtained at new diagnosis, from a patient treated with antithyroid drugs. The receptor comes from a man younger than 45 with Graves disease. J is TRBJ2-1 and V is TRBV18; D unclear. The DNA for the CDR3 is TGTGCCAGCTCACCACGGTTAGCTCAATCCTACAATGAGCAGTTCTTC. Protein: CASSPRLAQSYNEQFF.